This T cell receptor beta chain is from a study of radiotherapy plus CTLA-4 blockade in lung cancer. Across the study: Patients showed objective responses in 15% to 20% of cases, and disease control was achieved by less than 35%.

Trimming left V 6 bases short and J 3 bases short, with 12 bases between. The length of the CDR3 is 13 residues. Per germline, CDR1 SGHNT and CDR2 YENEEA. To note about this clone: Its matching antigen is unknown.

General observations from the study: There was expansion of tumor-derived TCR clones in blood after radiotherapy plus ipilimumab. The best prediction of response reportedly came from early blood T cell clone dynamics, with interferon-beta.

Repertoires were generated with immunoSEQ multiplex PCR, while TCRdb's copy carries only in-frame clones and drops some. The sample includes 30,000 to 45,000 clones, just under 75% of them seen just once. The sample in question was peripheral blood, obtained from a patient treated with radiotherapy plus ipilimumab. This sequence was found in a human donor with non-small cell lung cancer who had stable disease on radiotherapy plus ipilimumab. The V and J genes are TRBV11-3 and TRBJ2-7; D unresolved. CDR3 DNA: TGTGCCAGCAGGCTCTACAGCAGCTACGAGCAGTACTTC. Protein: CASRLYSSYEQYF. Complete variable domain (other parts from reference TRBV11-3 and TRBJ2-7): EAGVVQSPRYKIIEKKQPVAFWCNPISGHNTLYWYLQNLGQGPELLIRYENEEAVDDSQLPKDRFSAERLKGVDSTLKIQPAELGDSAVYLCASRLYSSYEQYFGPGTRLTVT.